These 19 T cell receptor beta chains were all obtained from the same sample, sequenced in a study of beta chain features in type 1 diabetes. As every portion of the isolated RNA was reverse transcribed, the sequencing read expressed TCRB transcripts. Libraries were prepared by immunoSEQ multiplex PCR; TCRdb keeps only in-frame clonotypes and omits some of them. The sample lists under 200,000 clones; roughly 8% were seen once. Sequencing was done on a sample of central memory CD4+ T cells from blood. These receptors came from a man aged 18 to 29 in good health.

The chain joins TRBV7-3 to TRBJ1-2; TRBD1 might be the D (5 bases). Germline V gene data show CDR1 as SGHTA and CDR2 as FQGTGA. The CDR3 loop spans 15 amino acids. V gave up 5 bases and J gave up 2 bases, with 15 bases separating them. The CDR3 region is CASSPHGGGNYGYTF. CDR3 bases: TGTGCCAGCAGCCCCCACGGGGGGGGAAACTATGGCTACACCTTC.

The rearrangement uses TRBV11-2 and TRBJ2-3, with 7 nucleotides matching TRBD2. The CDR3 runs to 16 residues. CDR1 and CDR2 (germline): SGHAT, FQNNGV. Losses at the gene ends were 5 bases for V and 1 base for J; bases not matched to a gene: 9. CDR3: CASSRGLVEGTDTQYF. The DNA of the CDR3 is TGTGCCAGCAGCCGAGGACTAGTAGAGGGCACAGATACGCAGTATTTT.

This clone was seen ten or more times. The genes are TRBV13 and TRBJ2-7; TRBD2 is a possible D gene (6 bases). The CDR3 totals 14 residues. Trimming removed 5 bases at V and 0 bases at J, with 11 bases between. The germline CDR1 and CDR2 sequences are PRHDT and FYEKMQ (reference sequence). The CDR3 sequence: CASSIRRGSYEQYF. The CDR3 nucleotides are TGTGCCAGCAGCATTCGGAGGGGCTCCTACGAGCAGTACTTC.

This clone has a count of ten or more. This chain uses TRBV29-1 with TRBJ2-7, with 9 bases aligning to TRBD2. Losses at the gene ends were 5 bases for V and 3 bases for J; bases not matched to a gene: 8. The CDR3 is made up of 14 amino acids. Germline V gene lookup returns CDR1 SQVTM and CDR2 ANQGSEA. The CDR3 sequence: CSVRALTSGYEQYF. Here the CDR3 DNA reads TGCAGCGTTCGGGCCTTGACTAGCGGCTACGAGCAGTACTTC.

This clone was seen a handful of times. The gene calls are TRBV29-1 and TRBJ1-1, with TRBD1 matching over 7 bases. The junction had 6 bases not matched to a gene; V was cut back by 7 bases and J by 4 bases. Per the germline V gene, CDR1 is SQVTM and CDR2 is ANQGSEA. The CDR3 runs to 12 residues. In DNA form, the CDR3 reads TGCAGCGCGCAGGGGGGAGGCACTGAAGCTTTCTTT. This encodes CSAQGGGTEAFF.

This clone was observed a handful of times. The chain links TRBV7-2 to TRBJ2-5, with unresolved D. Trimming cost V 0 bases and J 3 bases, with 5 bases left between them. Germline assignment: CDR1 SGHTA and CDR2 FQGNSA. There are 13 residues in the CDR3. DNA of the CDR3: TGTGCCAGCAGCTTAGCGCCGGAAGAGACCCAGTACTTC. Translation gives CASSLAPEETQYF. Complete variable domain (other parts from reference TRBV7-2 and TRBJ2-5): GAGVSQSPSNKVTEKGKDVELRCDPISGHTALYWYRQSLGQGLEFLIYFQGNSAPDKSGLPSDRFSAERTGGSVSTLTIQRTQQEDSAVYLCASSLAPEETQYFGPGTRLLVL.

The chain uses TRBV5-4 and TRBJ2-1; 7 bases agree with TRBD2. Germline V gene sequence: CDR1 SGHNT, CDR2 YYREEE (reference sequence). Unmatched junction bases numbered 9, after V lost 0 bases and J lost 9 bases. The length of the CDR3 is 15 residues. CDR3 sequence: CASSLAGAGEGEQFF. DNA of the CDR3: TGTGCCAGCAGCTTGGCCGGGGCGGGAGAGGGTGAGCAGTTCTTC.

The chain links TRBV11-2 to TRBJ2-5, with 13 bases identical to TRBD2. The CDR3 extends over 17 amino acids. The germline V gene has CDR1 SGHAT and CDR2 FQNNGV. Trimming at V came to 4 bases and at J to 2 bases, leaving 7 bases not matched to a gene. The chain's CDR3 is CASSSGRLAGGQETQYF. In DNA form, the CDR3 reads TGTGCCAGCAGCTCCGGGAGACTAGCGGGGGGACAAGAGACCCAGTACTTC.

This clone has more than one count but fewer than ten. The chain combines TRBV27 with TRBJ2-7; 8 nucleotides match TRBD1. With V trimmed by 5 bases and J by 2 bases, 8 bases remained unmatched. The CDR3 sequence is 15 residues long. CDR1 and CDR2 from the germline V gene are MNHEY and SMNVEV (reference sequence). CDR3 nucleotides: TGTGCCAGCAGTCCTCGGACAGGGCTAACCTACGAGCAGTACTTC. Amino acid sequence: CASSPRTGLTYEQYF.

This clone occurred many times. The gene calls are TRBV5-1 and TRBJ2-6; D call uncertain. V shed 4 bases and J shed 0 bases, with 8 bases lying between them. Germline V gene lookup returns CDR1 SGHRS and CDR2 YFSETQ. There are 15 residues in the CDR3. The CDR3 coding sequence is TGCGCCAGCAGCATGAAAGCCTCTGGGGCCAACGTCCTGACTTTC. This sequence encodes CASSMKASGANVLTF.

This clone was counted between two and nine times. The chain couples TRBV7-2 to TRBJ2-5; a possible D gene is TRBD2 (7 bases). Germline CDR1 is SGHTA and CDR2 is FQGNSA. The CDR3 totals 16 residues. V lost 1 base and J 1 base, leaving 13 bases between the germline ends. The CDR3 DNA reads TGTGCCAGCAGCTTAGTTATGGGGGGGCTCCAAGAGACCCAGTACTTC. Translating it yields CASSLVMGGLQETQYF.

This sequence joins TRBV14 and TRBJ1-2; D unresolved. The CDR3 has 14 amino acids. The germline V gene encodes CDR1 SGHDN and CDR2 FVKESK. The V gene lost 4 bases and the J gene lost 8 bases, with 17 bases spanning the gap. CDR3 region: CASSPGIASGGYTF. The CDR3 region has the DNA TGTGCCAGCAGCCCGGGGATCGCCTCGGGGGGCTACACCTTC.

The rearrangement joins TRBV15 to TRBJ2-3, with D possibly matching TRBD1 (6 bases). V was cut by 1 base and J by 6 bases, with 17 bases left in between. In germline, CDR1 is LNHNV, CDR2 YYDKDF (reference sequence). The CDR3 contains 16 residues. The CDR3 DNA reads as TGTGCCACCAGCAGAGTGGGGGCAGGGGAACATGATACGCAGTATTTT. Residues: CATSRVGAGEHDTQYF. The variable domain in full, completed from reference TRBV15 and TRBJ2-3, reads DAMVIQNPRYQVTQFGKPVTLSCSQTLNHNVMYWYQQKSSQAPKLLFHYYDKDFNNEADTPDNFQSRRPNTSFCFLDIRSPGLGDTAMYLCATSRVGAGEHDTQYFGPGTRLTVL.

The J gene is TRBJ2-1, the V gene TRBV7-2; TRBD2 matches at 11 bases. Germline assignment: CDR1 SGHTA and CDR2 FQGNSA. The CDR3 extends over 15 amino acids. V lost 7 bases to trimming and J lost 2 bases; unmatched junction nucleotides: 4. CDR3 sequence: CASTTSGRTYNEQFF. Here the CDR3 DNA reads TGTGCCAGCACAACTAGCGGGAGAACCTACAATGAGCAGTTCTTC.

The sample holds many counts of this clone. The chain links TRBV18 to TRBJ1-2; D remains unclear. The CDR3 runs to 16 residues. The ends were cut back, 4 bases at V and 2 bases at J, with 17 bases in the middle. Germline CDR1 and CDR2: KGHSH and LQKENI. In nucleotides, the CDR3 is TGTGCCAGCTCACTCGCAACCCAGGATCTCAACTATGGCTACACCTTC. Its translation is CASSLATQDLNYGYTF.

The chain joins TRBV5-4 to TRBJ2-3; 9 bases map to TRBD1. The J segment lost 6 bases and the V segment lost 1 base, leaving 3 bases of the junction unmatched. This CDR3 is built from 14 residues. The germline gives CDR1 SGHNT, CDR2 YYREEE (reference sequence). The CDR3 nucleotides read TGTGCCAGCAGCTTGACAGGGGGCAGGGATACGCAGTATTTT. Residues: CASSLTGGRDTQYF. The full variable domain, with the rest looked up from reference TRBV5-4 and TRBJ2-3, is ETGVTQSPTHLIKTRGQQVTLRCSSQSGHNTVSWYQQALGQGPQFIFQYYREEENGRGNFPPRFSGLQFPNYSSELNVNALELDDSALYLCASSLTGGRDTQYFGPGTRLTVL.

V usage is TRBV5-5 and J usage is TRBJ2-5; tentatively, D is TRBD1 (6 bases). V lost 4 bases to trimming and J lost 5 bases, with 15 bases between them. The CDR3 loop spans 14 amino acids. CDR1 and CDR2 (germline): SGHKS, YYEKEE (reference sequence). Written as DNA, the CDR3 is TGTGCCAGCAGCCCGGCCGGGACATTGGAGACCCAGTACTTC. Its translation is CASSPAGTLETQYF. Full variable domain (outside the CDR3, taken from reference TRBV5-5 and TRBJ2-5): DAGVTQSPTHLIKTRGQQVTLRCSPISGHKSVSWYQQVLGQGPQFIFQYYEKEERGRGNFPDRFSARQFPNYSSELNVNALLLGDSALYLCASSPAGTLETQYFGPGTRLLVL.

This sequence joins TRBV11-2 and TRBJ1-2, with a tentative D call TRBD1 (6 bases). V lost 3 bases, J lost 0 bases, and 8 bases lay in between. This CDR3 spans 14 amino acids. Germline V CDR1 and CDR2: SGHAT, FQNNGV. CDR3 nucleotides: TGTGCCAGCAGCTTCAACAGGGCTAACTATGGCTACACCTTC. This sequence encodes CASSFNRANYGYTF.

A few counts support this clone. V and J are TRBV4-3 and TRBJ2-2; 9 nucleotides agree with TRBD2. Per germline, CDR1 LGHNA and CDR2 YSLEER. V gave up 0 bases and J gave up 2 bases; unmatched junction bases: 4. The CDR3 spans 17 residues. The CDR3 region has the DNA TGCGCCAGCAGCCAAGATTTCCTAGCGGGAAACACCGGGGAGCTGTTTTTT. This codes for CASSQDFLAGNTGELFF.